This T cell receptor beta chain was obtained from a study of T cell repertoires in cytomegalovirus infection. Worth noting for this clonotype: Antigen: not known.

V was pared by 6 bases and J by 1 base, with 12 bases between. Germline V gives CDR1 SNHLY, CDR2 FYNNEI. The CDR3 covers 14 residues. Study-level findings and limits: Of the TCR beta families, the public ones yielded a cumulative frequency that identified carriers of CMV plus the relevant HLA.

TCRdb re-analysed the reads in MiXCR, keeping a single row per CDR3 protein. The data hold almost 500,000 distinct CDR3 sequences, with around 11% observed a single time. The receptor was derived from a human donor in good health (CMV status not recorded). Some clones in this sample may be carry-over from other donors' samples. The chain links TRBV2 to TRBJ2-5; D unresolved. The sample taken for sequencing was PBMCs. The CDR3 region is CASRKTPLQETQYF. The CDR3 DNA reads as TGTGCCAGCAGAAAGACCCCCCTCCAAGAGACCCAGTACTTC.